This passage covers 26 T cell receptor beta chains from one sample sequenced in a study of shared clonotypes between healthy human individuals. CD8 cells classed as naive were CD45RO-negative and positively selected for CCR7, excluding terminally differentiated effector memory CD45RA+ cells. Assay used: immunoSEQ multiplex PCR; TCRdb lists only in-frame clones, some missing. The table has under 2,000,000 clones, roughly 95% seen once. Sequencing input: naive CD8+ T cells sorted from blood. All receptors derive from a man in his late teens or twenties in good health.

The V and J genes are TRBV19 and TRBJ1-1; TRBD1 might be the D (5 bases). The CDR3 length is 13 residues. CDR1 and CDR2 from the germline V gene are LNHDA and SQIVND (reference sequence). V was trimmed by 6 bases and J by 0 bases, leaving 8 bases between them. This chain's CDR3 is CASSDSVNTEAFF. In DNA form, the CDR3 reads TGTGCCAGTAGCGACAGCGTGAACACTGAAGCTTTCTTT.

For the CDR3, the DNA is TGTGCCAGCACGGACAGGGACCACTACGAGCAGTACTTC. Translating gives CASTDRDHYEQYF. The rearrangement links TRBV18 to TRBJ2-7, with 8 bases lining up with TRBD1. V lost 8 bases to trimming and J lost 3 bases; unmatched junction nucleotides: 6. This CDR3 has 13 residues. The germline V gene encodes CDR1 KGHSH and CDR2 LQKENI. Complete variable domain (other parts from reference TRBV18 and TRBJ2-7): NAGVMQNPRHLVRRRGQEARLRCSPMKGHSHVYWYRQLPEEGLKFMVYLQKENIIDESGMPKERFSAEFPKEGPSILRIQQVVRGDSAAYFCASTDRDHYEQYFGPGTRLTVT.

The V gene is TRBV27, the J gene TRBJ1-4; 9 bases agree with TRBD1. This CDR3 is built from 18 residues. Germline V gene data show CDR1 as MNHEY and CDR2 as SMNVEV (reference sequence). Trimming took 5 bases from V and 0 from J; bases not matched to a gene: 10. CDR3 bases: TGTGCCAGCAGTCACACGGTTACAGGGGGCCCAACTAATGAAAAACTGTTTTTT. This translates into CASSHTVTGGPTNEKLFF. The full variable domain, rest sourced from reference TRBV27 and TRBJ1-4, is EAQVTQNPRYLITVTGKKLTVTCSQNMNHEYMSWYRQDPGLGLRQIYYSMNVEVTDKGDVPEGYKVSRKEKRNFPLILESPSPNQTSLYFCASSHTVTGGPTNEKLFFGSGTQLSVL.

V and J are TRBV9 and TRBJ2-2; 10 nucleotides align to TRBD2. The V segment lost 3 bases and the J segment 3 bases; nucleotides outside the gene matches: 5. Germline V gene lookup returns CDR1 SGDLS and CDR2 YYNGEE. The CDR3 extends over 16 amino acids. Here the CDR3 reads CASSGYSGGYTGELFF. CDR3 sequence (DNA): TGTGCCAGCAGCGGCTATAGCGGGGGGTACACCGGGGAGCTGTTTTTT. Full variable domain (missing parts from reference TRBV9 and TRBJ2-2): DSGVTQTPKHLITATGQRVTLRCSPRSGDLSVYWYQQSLDQGLQFLIQYYNGEERAKGNILERFSAQQFPDLHSELNLSSLELGDSALYFCASSGYSGGYTGELFFGEGSRLTVL.

The V gene is TRBV4-1, the J gene TRBJ1-2; D unclear. Per germline, CDR1 MGHRA and CDR2 YSYEKL. The CDR3 has 16 residues. Trimming took 3 bases from V and 3 from J, leaving 17 bases between them. Here the CDR3 reads CASSHRHEGRDYGYTF. In DNA, the CDR3 is TGCGCCAGCAGCCACAGGCATGAGGGAAGGGACTATGGCTACACCTTC.

J is TRBJ1-4 and V is TRBV5-6; D gene unclear. The CDR3 consists of 13 residues. Germline CDR1 reads SGHDT; CDR2 reads YYEEEE. V was trimmed by 0 bases and J by 6 bases, leaving 6 bases between them. Written as DNA, the CDR3 is TGTGCCAGCAGCTTGGGTAGCGATGAAAAACTGTTTTTT. This sequence encodes CASSLGSDEKLFF.

The chain couples TRBV5-4 to TRBJ1-3, with D perhaps TRBD1 (5 bases). Per the germline V gene, CDR1 is SGHNT and CDR2 is YYREEE (reference sequence). The V and J ends lost 1 base and 2 bases respectively, with 10 bases between them. This CDR3 has 15 residues. DNA of the CDR3: TGTGCCAGCAGCTTGTGGGGGGTTGCTGGAAACACCATATATTTT. As protein: CASSLWGVAGNTIYF.

As for this clone: This same CDR3 is encoded by further DNA sequences in the sample. V is TRBV5-6 and J is TRBJ2-7, with D unclear. Germline values: CDR1 SGHDT, CDR2 YYEEEE. V was pared by 3 bases and J by 0 bases, with 7 bases between. This CDR3 has 13 residues. This CDR3 is CASSSGPSYEQYF. CDR3 DNA: TGTGCCAGCAGCTCGGGTCCCTCCTACGAGCAGTACTTC.

V usage is TRBV5-4 and J usage is TRBJ1-2; unclear D gene. Germline lookup yields CDR1 SGHNT and CDR2 YYREEE (reference sequence). This CDR3 has 14 amino acids. V was cut by 3 bases and J by 5 bases, with 14 bases left in between. The CDR3 sequence is CASSSEMEIYGYTF. CDR3 nucleotide sequence: TGTGCCAGCAGCTCCGAGATGGAAATATATGGCTACACCTTC.

The chain combines TRBV7-9 with TRBJ2-3; D is ambiguous. CDR3 length: 14 residues. Germline values: CDR1 SEHNR, CDR2 FQNEAQ (reference sequence). Trimming removed 2 bases at V and 5 bases at J, with 11 bases between. In nucleotides, the CDR3 is TGTGCCAGCAGCTTAATGAGTGGAGAAGATACGCAGTATTTT. It yields the protein CASSLMSGEDTQYF. The variable domain in full, completed from reference TRBV7-9 and TRBJ2-3, reads DTGVSQNPRHKITKRGQNVTFRCDPISEHNRLYWYRQTLGQGPEFLTYFQNEAQLEKSRLLSDRFSAERPKGSFSTLEIQRTEQGDSAMYLCASSLMSGEDTQYFGPGTRLTVL.

This chain joins TRBV7-9 and TRBJ2-1; possibly TRBD1 for D (6 bases). The CDR3 length is 15 residues. The germline gives CDR1 SEHNR, CDR2 FQNEAQ (reference sequence). The V gene lost 4 bases and the J gene lost 3 bases, with 13 bases spanning the gap. This chain's CDR3 is CASSSTGTNYNEQFF. For the CDR3, the DNA is TGTGCCAGCAGCTCCACCGGGACAAACTACAATGAGCAGTTCTTC.

The V gene is TRBV6-4, the J gene TRBJ2-7; TRBD2 might be the D (7 bases). The germline gives CDR1 MRHNA, CDR2 SNTAGT. The ends were cut back, 8 bases at V and 6 bases at J, with 32 bases in the middle. The CDR3 covers 18 residues. The CDR3 reads CASGPRLRGRTGKCEQYF. CDR3 nucleotides: TGTGCCAGCGGTCCCAGGTTGCGGGGGCGCACAGGGAAGTGCGAGCAGTACTTC.

This chain connects TRBV2 to TRBJ1-2, with D possibly being TRBD1 (6 bases). V lost 7 bases and J lost 2, with 14 bases in between. Germline V CDR1 and CDR2: SNHLY, FYNNEI. The CDR3 covers 14 residues. The CDR3 is CASKPGAGNYGYTF. The CDR3 coding sequence is TGTGCCAGCAAACCAGGGGCAGGGAACTATGGCTACACCTTC. Full variable domain (outside the CDR3, taken from reference TRBV2 and TRBJ1-2): EPEVTQTPSHQVTQMGQEVILRCVPISNHLYFYWYRQILGQKVEFLVSFYNNEISEKSEIFDDQFSVERPDGSNFTLKIRSTKLEDSAMYFCASKPGAGNYGYTFGSGTRLTVV.

The rearrangement links TRBV6-4 to TRBJ2-1; D call uncertain. CDR3 length equals 16 residues. V dropped 0 bases and J dropped 0 bases, with 9 bases sitting between them. CDR1 is MRHNA and CDR2 is SNTAGT in the germline V gene. The CDR3 loop reads CASSDSGTLSYNEQFF. CDR3 sequence (DNA): TGTGCCAGCAGTGACTCAGGCACTCTCTCCTACAATGAGCAGTTCTTC.

This chain connects TRBV29-1 to TRBJ1-1; TRBD1 might be the D (6 bases). The CDR3 runs 15 residues. Germline V gene data show CDR1 as SQVTM and CDR2 as ANQGSEA. V shed 0 bases and J shed 2 bases, with 13 bases lying between them. CDR3 loop: CSVEDPGTLNTEAFF. The CDR3 nucleotides are TGCAGCGTTGAAGATCCCGGGACACTTAACACTGAAGCTTTCTTT.

This CDR3 is CASSLAHEGPSSYEQYF. The CDR3, as DNA: TGCGCCAGCAGCTTGGCCCATGAGGGGCCGAGCTCCTACGAGCAGTACTTC. V is TRBV5-1 and J is TRBJ2-7; tentatively, D is TRBD1 or TRBD2 (5 bases each). Germline assignment: CDR1 SGHRS and CDR2 YFSETQ. Trimming stripped 0 bases from V and 0 bases from J, with 16 bases between. The CDR3 sequence is 17 residues long.

This clone was picked up one time. In DNA form, the CDR3 reads TGTGCCAGCAGCCTATTCCCACTAGCGGGAGACAATGAGCAGTTCTTC. It translates to CASSLFPLAGDNEQFF. The chain joins TRBV7-2 to TRBJ2-1; 11 nucleotides agree with TRBD2. Germline V gene lookup returns CDR1 SGHTA and CDR2 FQGNSA. The length of the CDR3 is 16 residues. Trimming took 5 bases from V and 5 from J; bases not matched to a gene: 8.

J is TRBJ1-1 and V is TRBV7-9; no reliable D call. V lost 5 bases and J lost 6, with 16 bases in between. From germline, CDR1 is SEHNR and CDR2 FQNEAQ (reference sequence). This CDR3 contains 14 residues. CDR3 DNA: TGTGCCAGCAGCCTCTTTTCTCGGGATCCTGAAGCTTTCTTT. It codes for CASSLFSRDPEAFF. Combining the CDR3 with reference TRBV7-9 and TRBJ1-1 gives the whole variable domain DTGVSQNPRHKITKRGQNVTFRCDPISEHNRLYWYRQTLGQGPEFLTYFQNEAQLEKSRLLSDRFSAERPKGSFSTLEIQRTEQGDSAMYLCASSLFSRDPEAFFGQGTRLTVV.

V is TRBV28 and J is TRBJ2-2; either TRBD1 or TRBD2 may fit D (5 bases each). Germline CDR1 MDHEN, CDR2 SYDVKM. There are 16 residues in the CDR3. Trimming pared 6 bases from V and 4 bases from J, leaving 18 bases between. The CDR3 protein is CASSHRRGAGTGELFF. CDR3 nucleotide sequence: TGTGCCAGCAGCCATCGAAGGGGTGCGGGCACCGGGGAGCTGTTTTTT.

This clone was picked up one time. The identical CDR3 is also encoded by other nucleotide sequences in the sample. V gene TRBV27 combines with J gene TRBJ2-1; D is perhaps TRBD1 (5 bases). The V and J ends lost 3 bases and 0 bases respectively, with 6 bases between them. The germline CDR1 and CDR2 sequences are MNHEY and SMNVEV (reference sequence). CDR3 size: 14 residues. The CDR3 DNA is TGTGCCAGCAGTTTTACAGGCTCCTACAATGAGCAGTTCTTC. This gives the protein CASSFTGSYNEQFF.

The chain links TRBV27 to TRBJ2-7; 7 nucleotides match TRBD1. Germline values: CDR1 MNHEY, CDR2 SMNVEV (reference sequence). V shed 8 bases, J shed 0 bases, and the junction held 4 bases outside the gene matches. There are 13 residues in the CDR3. The CDR3 here is CASGDSVSYEQYF. In nucleotides, the CDR3 is TGTGCCAGCGGGGACAGTGTCTCCTACGAGCAGTACTTC.

The chain employs TRBV13 and TRBJ1-1; D is undetermined. V was clipped by 4 bases and J by 1 base, with 13 bases between them. The germline V gene has CDR1 PRHDT and CDR2 FYEKMQ (reference sequence). The CDR3 runs 15 residues. The DNA for the CDR3 is TGTGCCAGCAGCTCAATTCAGTCTGGGAACACTGAAGCTTTCTTT. This gives the protein CASSSIQSGNTEAFF.

The V and J genes are TRBV4-1 and TRBJ2-7, with 10 positions matching TRBD2. From germline, CDR1 is MGHRA and CDR2 YSYEKL. Trimming took 4 bases from V and 6 from J; bases not matched to a gene: 6. The CDR3 is made up of 14 amino acids. CDR3 nucleotide sequence: TGCGCCAGCAGCCGCCGGGGACTAGCGAGCGAGCAGTACTTC. Translation: CASSRRGLASEQYF.

This chain links TRBV7-8 with TRBJ2-5; no definite D call. Germline V gene sequence: CDR1 SGHVS, CDR2 FQNEAQ. Trimming pared 1 base from V and 2 bases from J, leaving 5 bases between. CDR3 length equals 13 residues. CDR3 DNA sequence: TGTGCCAGCAGCTTAGTCAGACAAGAGACCCAGTACTTC. Residues: CASSLVRQETQYF.

The V gene is TRBV5-1, the J gene TRBJ2-7; 7 positions match TRBD1. This CDR3 comprises 14 residues. Germline V gives CDR1 SGHRS, CDR2 YFSETQ. V lost 5 bases to trimming and J lost 5 bases; unmatched junction nucleotides: 10. The CDR3 DNA reads TGCGCCAGCAGTTACCGGGACAGCGGCCACGAGCAGTACTTC. This gives the protein CASSYRDSGHEQYF. The full variable domain, its missing parts supplied by reference TRBV5-1 and TRBJ2-7, is KAGVTQTPRYLIKTRGQQVTLSCSPISGHRSVSWYQQTPGQGLQFLFEYFSETQRNKGNFPGRFSGRQFSNSRSEMNVSTLELGDSALYLCASSYRDSGHEQYFGPGTRLTVT.

J is TRBJ2-7 and V is TRBV29-1; D remains ambiguous. Looked up from germline, CDR1 is SQVTM and CDR2 is ANQGSEA. This CDR3 contains 11 residues. Trimming cost V 7 bases and J 3 bases, with 10 bases left between them. The CDR3 spells CSGRWDYEQYF. For the CDR3, the DNA is TGCAGCGGTCGATGGGACTACGAGCAGTACTTC.